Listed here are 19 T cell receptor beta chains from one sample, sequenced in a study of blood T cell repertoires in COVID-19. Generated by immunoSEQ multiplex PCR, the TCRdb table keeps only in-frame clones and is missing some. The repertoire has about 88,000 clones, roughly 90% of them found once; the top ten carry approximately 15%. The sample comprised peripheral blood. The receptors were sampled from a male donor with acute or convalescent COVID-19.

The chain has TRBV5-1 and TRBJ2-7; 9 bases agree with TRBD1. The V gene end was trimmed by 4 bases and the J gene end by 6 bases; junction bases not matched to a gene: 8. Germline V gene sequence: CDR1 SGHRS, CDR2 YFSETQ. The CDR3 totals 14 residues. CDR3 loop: CASSAGQGFSEQYF. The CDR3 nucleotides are TGCGCCAGCAGCGCGGGACAGGGCTTTTCCGAGCAGTACTTC. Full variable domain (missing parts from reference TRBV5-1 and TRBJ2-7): KAGVTQTPRYLIKTRGQQVTLSCSPISGHRSVSWYQQTPGQGLQFLFEYFSETQRNKGNFPGRFSGRQFSNSRSEMNVSTLELGDSALYLCASSAGQGFSEQYFGPGTRLTVT.

CDR3 sequence (DNA): TGTGCCAGCAGCTCCAGTATCACTGAAGCTTTCTTT. It is translated as CASSSSITEAFF. The J gene is TRBJ1-1, the V gene TRBV11-2; no firm D call. With 4 bases removed from V and 4 bases from J, the gap between germline ends came to 7 bases. Per the germline V gene, CDR1 is SGHAT and CDR2 is FQNNGV. The CDR3 consists of 12 residues.

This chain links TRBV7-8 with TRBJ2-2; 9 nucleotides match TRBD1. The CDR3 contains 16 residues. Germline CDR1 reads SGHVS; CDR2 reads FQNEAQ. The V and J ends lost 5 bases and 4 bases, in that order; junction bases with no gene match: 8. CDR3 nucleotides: TGTGCCAGCAGCCCCCGGGACAGGGTCGGCACCGGGGAGCTGTTTTTT. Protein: CASSPRDRVGTGELFF. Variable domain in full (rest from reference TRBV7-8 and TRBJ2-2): GAGVSQSPRYKVAKRGQDVALRCDPISGHVSLFWYQQALGQGPEFLTYFQNEAQLDKSGLPSDRFFAERPEGSVSTLKIQRTQQEDSAVYLCASSPRDRVGTGELFFGEGSRLTVL.

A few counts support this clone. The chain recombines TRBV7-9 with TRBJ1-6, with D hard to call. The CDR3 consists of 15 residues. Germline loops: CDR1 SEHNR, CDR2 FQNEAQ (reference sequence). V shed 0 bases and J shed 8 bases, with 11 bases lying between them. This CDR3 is CASSLAGGSYSPLHF. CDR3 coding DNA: TGTGCCAGCAGCTTAGCGGGCGGGAGCTATTCACCCCTCCACTTT.

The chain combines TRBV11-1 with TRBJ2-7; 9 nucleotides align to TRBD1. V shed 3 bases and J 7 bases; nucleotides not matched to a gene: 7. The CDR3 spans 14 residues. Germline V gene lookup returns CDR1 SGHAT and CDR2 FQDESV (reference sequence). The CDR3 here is CASSLGQGSGEQYF. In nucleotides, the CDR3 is TGTGCCAGCAGCTTGGGACAGGGAAGTGGAGAGCAGTACTTC.

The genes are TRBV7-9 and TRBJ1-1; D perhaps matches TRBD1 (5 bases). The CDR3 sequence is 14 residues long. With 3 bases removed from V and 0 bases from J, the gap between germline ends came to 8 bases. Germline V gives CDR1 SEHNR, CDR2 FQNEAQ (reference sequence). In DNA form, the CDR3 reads TGTGCCAGCAGCTTTAAACAGGTGAACACTGAAGCTTTCTTT. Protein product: CASSFKQVNTEAFF.

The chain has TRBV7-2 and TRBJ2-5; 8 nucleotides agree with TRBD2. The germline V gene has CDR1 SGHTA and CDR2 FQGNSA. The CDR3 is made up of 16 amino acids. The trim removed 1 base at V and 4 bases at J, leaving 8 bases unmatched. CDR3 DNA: TGTGCCAGCAGCTTAGGGGGACTAGGGCTGGCAGAGACCCAGTACTTC. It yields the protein CASSLGGLGLAETQYF.

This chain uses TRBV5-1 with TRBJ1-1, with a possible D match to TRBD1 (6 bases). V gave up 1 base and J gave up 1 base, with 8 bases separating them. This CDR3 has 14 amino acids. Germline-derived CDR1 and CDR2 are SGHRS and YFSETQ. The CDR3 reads CASSLQTGNTEAFF. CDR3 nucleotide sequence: TGCGCCAGCAGCTTGCAGACAGGGAACACTGAAGCTTTCTTT.

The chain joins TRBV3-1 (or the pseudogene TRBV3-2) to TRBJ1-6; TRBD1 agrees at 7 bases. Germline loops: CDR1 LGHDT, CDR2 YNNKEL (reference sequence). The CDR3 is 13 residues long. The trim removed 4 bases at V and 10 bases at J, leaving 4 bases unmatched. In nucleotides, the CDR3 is TGTGCCAGCAGCCCCGACAGGGTATCACCCCTCCACTTT. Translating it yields CASSPDRVSPLHF.

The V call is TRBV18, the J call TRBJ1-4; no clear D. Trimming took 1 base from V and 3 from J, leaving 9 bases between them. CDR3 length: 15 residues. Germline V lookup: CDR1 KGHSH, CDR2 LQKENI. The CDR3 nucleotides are TGTGCCAGCTCACCACAGCATCACGCTAATGAAAAACTGTTTTTT. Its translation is CASSPQHHANEKLFF.

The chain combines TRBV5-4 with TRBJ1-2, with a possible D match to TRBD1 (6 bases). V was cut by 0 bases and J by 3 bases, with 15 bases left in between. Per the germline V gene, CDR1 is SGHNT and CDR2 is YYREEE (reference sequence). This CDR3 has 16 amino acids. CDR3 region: CASSLAGIGGDYGYTF. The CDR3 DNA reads TGTGCCAGCAGCTTGGCGGGGATAGGGGGAGACTATGGCTACACCTTC.

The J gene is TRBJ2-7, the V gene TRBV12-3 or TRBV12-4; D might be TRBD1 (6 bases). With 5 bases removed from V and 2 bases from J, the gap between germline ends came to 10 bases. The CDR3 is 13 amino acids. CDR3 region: CASSQDSTYEQYF. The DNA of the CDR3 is TGTGCCAGCAGTCAGGACAGTACCTACGAGCAGTACTTC.

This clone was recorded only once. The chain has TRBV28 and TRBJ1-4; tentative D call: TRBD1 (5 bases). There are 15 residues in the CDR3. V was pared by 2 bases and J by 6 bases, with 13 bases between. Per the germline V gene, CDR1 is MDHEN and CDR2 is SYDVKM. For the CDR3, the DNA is TGTGCCAGCAGTTTAGGGGGGGAGCGTTATGAAAAACTGTTTTTT. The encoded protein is CASSLGGERYEKLFF. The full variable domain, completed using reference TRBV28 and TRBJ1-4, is DVKVTQSSRYLVKRTGEKVFLECVQDMDHENMFWYRQDPGLGLRLIYFSYDVKMKEKGDIPEGYSVSREKKERFSLILESASTNQTSMYLCASSLGGERYEKLFFGSGTQLSVL.

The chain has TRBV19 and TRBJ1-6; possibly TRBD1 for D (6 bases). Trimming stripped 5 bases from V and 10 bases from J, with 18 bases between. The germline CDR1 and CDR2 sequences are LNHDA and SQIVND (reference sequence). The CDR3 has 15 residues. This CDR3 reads CASSSSRGVESPLHF. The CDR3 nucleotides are TGTGCCAGTAGTTCGTCCAGGGGCGTTGAGTCACCCCTCCACTTT.

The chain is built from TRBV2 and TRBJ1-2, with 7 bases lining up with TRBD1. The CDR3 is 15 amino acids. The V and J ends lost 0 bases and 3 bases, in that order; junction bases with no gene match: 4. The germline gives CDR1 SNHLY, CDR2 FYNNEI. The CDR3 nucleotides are TGTGCCAGCAGTGAAGCCCGACAGGGAGACTATGGCTACACCTTC. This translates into CASSEARQGDYGYTF.

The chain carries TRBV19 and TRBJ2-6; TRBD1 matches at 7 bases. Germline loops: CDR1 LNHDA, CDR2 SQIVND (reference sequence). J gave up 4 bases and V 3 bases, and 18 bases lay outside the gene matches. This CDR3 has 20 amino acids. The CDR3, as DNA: TGTGCCAGTAGTATTATCCCACGACAGGGCCTACACTCGGGGGCCAACGTCCTGACTTTC. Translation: CASSIIPRQGLHSGANVLTF.

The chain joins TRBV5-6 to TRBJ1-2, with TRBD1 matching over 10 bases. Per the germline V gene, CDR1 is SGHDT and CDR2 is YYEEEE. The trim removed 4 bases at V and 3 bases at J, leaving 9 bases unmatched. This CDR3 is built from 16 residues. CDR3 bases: TGTGCCAGCAGCCCAACCGACAGGGGGCGGCACTATGGCTACACCTTC. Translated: CASSPTDRGRHYGYTF. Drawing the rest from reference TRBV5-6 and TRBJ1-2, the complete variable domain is DAGVTQSPTHLIKTRGQQVTLRCSPKSGHDTVSWYQQALGQGPQFIFQYYEEEERQRGNFPDRFSGHQFPNYSSELNVNALLLGDSALYLCASSPTDRGRHYGYTFGSGTRLTVV.

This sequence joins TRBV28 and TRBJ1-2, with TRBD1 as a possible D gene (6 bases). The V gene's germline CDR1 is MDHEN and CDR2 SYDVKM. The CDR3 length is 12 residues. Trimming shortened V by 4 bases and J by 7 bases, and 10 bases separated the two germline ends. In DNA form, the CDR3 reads TGTGCCAGCAGTTCCAGGGGAAGTGGCTACACCTTC. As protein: CASSSRGSGYTF.

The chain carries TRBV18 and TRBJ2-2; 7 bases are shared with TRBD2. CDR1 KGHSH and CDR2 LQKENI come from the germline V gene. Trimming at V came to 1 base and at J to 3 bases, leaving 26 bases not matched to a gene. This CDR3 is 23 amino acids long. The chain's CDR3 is CASSPRLAKGGGGGDRDTGELFF. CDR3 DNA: TGTGCCAGCTCACCACGTTTGGCCAAGGGCGGGGGTGGAGGAGATCGGGACACCGGGGAGCTGTTTTTT. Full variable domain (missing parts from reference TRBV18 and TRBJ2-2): NAGVMQNPRHLVRRRGQEARLRCSPMKGHSHVYWYRQLPEEGLKFMVYLQKENIIDESGMPKERFSAEFPKEGPSILRIQQVVRGDSAAYFCASSPRLAKGGGGGDRDTGELFFGEGSRLTVL.